The 16 T cell receptor beta chains given below trace back to one sample, sequenced in a study of T cell responses to AZD1222 COVID-19 vaccine. Assay used: immunoSEQ multiplex PCR; TCRdb lists only in-frame clones, some missing. The table has 150,000 to 200,000 clones, under 95% seen once; the top ten hold more than 1%. The sequenced sample was peripheral blood, obtained 28 days after the second AZD1222 dose. The origin of the receptors is an adult who received the AZD1222 COVID-19 vaccine.

The gene calls are TRBV27 and TRBJ2-1; D unresolved. Between the trimmed V and J ends, which lost 2 bases and 3 bases, there was a span of 2 bases. This CDR3 region has 12 residues. Germline lookup yields CDR1 MNHEY and CDR2 SMNVEV (reference sequence). In nucleotides, the CDR3 is TGTGCCAGCAGTTTAAACTACAATGAGCAGTTCTTC. Translated: CASSLNYNEQFF.

J is TRBJ1-2 and V is TRBV29-1, with TRBD1 matching 8 bases. V was pared by 5 bases and J by 0 bases, with 5 bases of the junction left unmatched. The CDR3 sequence is 14 residues long. Germline CDR1 SQVTM, CDR2 ANQGSEA. The CDR3 loop reads CSVFRQGTNYGYTF. The CDR3 region has the DNA TGCAGCGTTTTCCGACAGGGGACTAACTATGGCTACACCTTC.

The J gene is TRBJ1-2, the V gene TRBV7-2; 10 bases line up with TRBD1. The V segment lost 3 bases and the J segment 4 bases; nucleotides outside the gene matches: 5. CDR3 size: 15 residues. Germline V gives CDR1 SGHTA, CDR2 FQGNSA. The CDR3 is CASSLTGGKGYGYTF. DNA of the CDR3: TGTGCCAGCAGCTTGACAGGGGGCAAGGGCTATGGCTACACCTTC.

This chain joins TRBV6-5 and TRBJ1-4; the D is unclear. The CDR3 is 13 amino acids. Germline V gene sequence: CDR1 MNHEY, CDR2 SVGAGI. V was shortened by 8 bases and J by 4 bases, with 11 bases between the two germline ends. The CDR3 here is CASHRTLNEKLFF. CDR3 DNA: TGTGCCAGCCATCGAACCCTTAATGAAAAACTGTTTTTT.

CDR3 protein: CASSPLGTGGCQNTIYF. The CDR3 coding sequence is TGTGCCAGCAGTCCCCTGGGCACAGGGGGCTGTCAAAACACCATATATTTT. The chain links TRBV21-1 to TRBJ1-3; TRBD1, the table's D call, lacks a check against the DNA. TRBV21-1 is recorded as a pseudogene. The CDR3 has 17 residues.

The rearrangement joins TRBV19 to TRBJ1-4; 7 bases map to TRBD1. The CDR3 has 15 amino acids. From germline, CDR1 is LNHDA and CDR2 SQIVND (reference sequence). V lost 6 bases and J lost 8; bases outside the gene matches: 12. The CDR3 DNA follows: TGTGCCAGTAGGGGGGGCGGGACAGAGGCCGAAAAACTGTTTTTT. Translating it yields CASRGGGTEAEKLFF.

The V gene is TRBV6-5, the J gene TRBJ1-5; 9 bases are shared with TRBD1. Germline V CDR1 and CDR2: MNHEY, SVGAGI. With V trimmed by 4 bases and J by 7 bases, 5 bases remained unmatched. The CDR3 spans 14 residues. The CDR3 coding sequence is TGTGCCAGCAGTTTCAGGACAGGGGTGCAGCCCCAGCATTTT. Amino acid sequence: CASSFRTGVQPQHF.

This clone was seen only once. The chain uses TRBV7-2 and TRBJ1-6; D ambiguous. The CDR3 loop spans 16 amino acids. V gave up 1 base and J gave up 3 bases, with 10 bases separating them. The V gene's germline CDR1 is SGHTA and CDR2 FQGNSA. The CDR3 is CASSLEQVFYNSPLHF. In DNA form, the CDR3 reads TGTGCCAGCAGCTTAGAGCAGGTTTTCTATAATTCACCCCTCCACTTT.

This clone was counted between two and nine times. The rearrangement uses TRBV15 and TRBJ2-3; TRBD2 matches 8 bases. Germline V gene lookup returns CDR1 LNHNV and CDR2 YYDKDF (reference sequence). V lost 6 bases, J lost 0 bases, and 8 bases stayed unmatched. The CDR3 spans 16 residues. The CDR3 loop is CATRERGLPSTDTQYF. CDR3 DNA: TGTGCCACCAGGGAGCGGGGGTTACCTAGCACAGATACGCAGTATTTT.

The rearrangement uses TRBV5-1 and TRBJ1-5; a weak D match, TRBD1 (5 bases). The CDR3 contains 16 residues. The V end was cut by 3 bases, the J end by 5 bases, with 18 bases between. Germline CDR1 and CDR2: SGHRS and YFSETQ. The CDR3 DNA follows: TGCGCCAGCAGCTCAAAACCGGACACTTTTCATCAGCCCCAGCATTTT. This translates into CASSSKPDTFHQPQHF.

The chain recombines TRBV18 with TRBJ2-5; tentatively, D is TRBD1 (5 bases). From germline, CDR1 is KGHSH and CDR2 LQKENI. V was clipped by 2 bases and J by 0 bases, with 7 bases between them. The CDR3 runs to 14 residues. CDR3 amino acids: CASSPRGYQETQYF. CDR3 bases: TGTGCCAGCTCACCAAGGGGATACCAAGAGACCCAGTACTTC.

The chain recombines TRBV27 with TRBJ2-5, with D possibly TRBD2 on 7 matching bases. The CDR3 loop spans 14 amino acids. Trimming shortened V by 8 bases and J by 5 bases, and 18 bases separated the two germline ends. Looked up from germline, CDR1 is MNHEY and CDR2 is SMNVEV (reference sequence). CDR3 amino acids: CASRGTGGLETQYF. For the CDR3, the DNA is TGTGCCAGCCGCGGGACGGGGGGCTTGGAGACCCAGTACTTC.

This sequence joins TRBV11-2 and TRBJ2-7; D is possibly TRBD2 (6 bases). Trimming shortened V by 5 bases and J by 1 base, and 15 bases separated the two germline ends. This CDR3 is built from 15 residues. CDR1 is SGHAT, CDR2 FQNNGV, per germline. The CDR3 DNA reads TGTGCCAGCAGCCCAGTTACGGGGACTTCCTACGAGCAGTACTTC. The encoded protein is CASSPVTGTSYEQYF.

J is TRBJ1-6 and V is TRBV7-2, with D hard to call. V was cut by 5 bases and J by 12 bases, with 20 bases left in between. Per the germline V gene, CDR1 is SGHTA and CDR2 is FQGNSA. The CDR3 contains 15 residues. The CDR3 here is CASSRSGAQMGPLHF. CDR3 DNA sequence: TGTGCCAGCAGCCGGTCAGGAGCCCAAATGGGACCCCTCCACTTT.

This sequence joins TRBV3-1 (or the pseudogene TRBV3-2) and TRBJ2-7, with unresolved D. The CDR3 spans 13 residues. Germline V lookup: CDR1 LGHDT, CDR2 YNNKEL (reference sequence). V dropped 1 base and J dropped 5 bases, with 9 bases sitting between them. In DNA, the CDR3 is TGTGCCAGCAGCCAAGCAAACCTTCACGAGCAGTACTTC. Translating gives CASSQANLHEQYF.

This clone was counted a single time. This chain uses TRBV29-1 with TRBJ1-1; 8 bases fit TRBD1. This CDR3 contains 16 residues. J gave up 1 base and V 5 bases, and 12 bases lay outside the gene matches. Germline V gene data show CDR1 as SQVTM and CDR2 as ANQGSEA. CDR3 residues: CSVPQTDRAKNTEAFF. For the CDR3, the DNA is TGCAGCGTTCCCCAGACGGACAGGGCGAAGAACACTGAAGCTTTCTTT.